The 10 T cell receptor beta chains in this list originate from one sample, sequenced in a study of T cell changes during pregnancy in multiple sclerosis. Repertoires were generated with immunoSEQ multiplex PCR, while TCRdb's copy carries only in-frame clones and drops some. The table lists 90,000 or so clones, approximately 90% of them singletons, with under 0.95% in the top ten. Here the sequenced sample was peripheral blood, taken before pregnancy. Source of these receptors: a female donor with multiple sclerosis, enrolled in a pregnancy study.

This sequence joins TRBV15 and TRBJ1-5, with a possible D match to TRBD1 (6 bases). The V gene's germline CDR1 is LNHNV and CDR2 YYDKDF (reference sequence). Trimming took 4 bases from V and 2 from J, leaving 15 bases between them. The CDR3 extends over 16 amino acids. The CDR3 reads CATSNHRAKGNQPQHF. The CDR3 nucleotides read TGTGCCACCAGCAACCACAGGGCGAAGGGCAATCAGCCCCAGCATTTT.

The chain joins TRBV7-9 to TRBJ1-5; no definite D call. Deletions cut 3 bases from V and 1 base from J, with 10 bases between. This CDR3 has 15 residues. Germline-derived CDR1 and CDR2 are SEHNR and FQNEAQ (reference sequence). CDR3 DNA: TGTGCCAGCAGCTTTCGGTCCAGGAGCAATCAGCCCCAGCATTTT. It is translated as CASSFRSRSNQPQHF.

The gene calls are TRBV29-1 and TRBJ2-7, with a possible D match to TRBD1 (6 bases). Per germline, CDR1 SQVTM and CDR2 ANQGSEA. The CDR3 is made up of 15 amino acids. The germline V and J ends were trimmed by 6 bases and 2 bases, with 20 bases remaining between them. The CDR3 loop reads CSVKNDRRVPYEQYF. The DNA of the CDR3 is TGCAGCGTGAAAAACGACAGGCGCGTACCCTACGAGCAGTACTTC.

This clone came up once. V gene TRBV5-4 combines with J gene TRBJ2-7, with 9 bases matching TRBD1. The CDR3 has 16 residues. Trimming removed 2 bases from V and 3 bases from J; junction bases left unmatched: 9. CDR1 SGHNT and CDR2 YYREEE come from the germline V gene (reference sequence). The CDR3 reads CASSFTGGGGIYEQYF. The DNA for the CDR3 is TGTGCCAGCAGCTTTACAGGGGGCGGCGGGATCTACGAGCAGTACTTC.

The J gene is TRBJ1-1, the V gene TRBV4-3; tentatively, D is TRBD1 (5 bases). Trimming stripped 0 bases from V and 1 base from J, with 15 bases between. Germline CDR1 LGHNA, CDR2 YSLEER. This CDR3 has 17 residues. The CDR3: CASSQEGGGGENTEAFF. The CDR3 DNA sequence: TGCGCCAGCAGCCAAGAGGGCGGGGGAGGGGAGAACACTGAAGCTTTCTTT.

The gene calls are TRBV7-6 and TRBJ1-1; D is possibly TRBD1 (5 bases). Germline CDR1 and CDR2: SGHVS and FNYEAQ. The V end was cut by 5 bases, the J end by 4 bases, with 17 bases between. This CDR3 comprises 15 residues. CDR3 sequence (DNA): TGTGCCAGCAGCCCGCGGACACTCTCGATCACTGAAGCTTTCTTT. It yields the protein CASSPRTLSITEAFF.

The chain combines TRBV5-1 with TRBJ1-1; D gene ambiguous. The CDR3 spans 15 residues. V lost 1 base and J lost 0, with 10 bases in between. The V gene's germline CDR1 is SGHRS and CDR2 YFSETQ. The CDR3 loop reads CASSLSMEMNTEAFF. Here the CDR3 DNA reads TGCGCCAGCAGCTTGTCGATGGAGATGAACACTGAAGCTTTCTTT.

This clone was seen a few times. V and J are TRBV9 and TRBJ1-1; D is unclear. Between the trimmed V and J ends, which lost 1 base and 4 bases, there was a span of 8 bases. CDR1 and CDR2 from the germline V gene are SGDLS and YYNGEE. CDR3 length: 13 residues. CDR3 region: CASSVQDSTEAFF. Here the CDR3 DNA reads TGTGCCAGCAGCGTACAGGATTCCACTGAAGCTTTCTTT.

The gene calls are TRBV10-3 and TRBJ1-1; 10 bases map to TRBD1. The CDR3 loop spans 15 amino acids. Trimming cost V 1 base and J 6 bases; bases outside gene matches: 5. Germline lookup yields CDR1 ENHRY and CDR2 SYGVKD. The CDR3 DNA follows: TGTGCCATCAGTGAGTATGGACAGGGGGGGGCTGAAGCTTTCTTT. This encodes CAISEYGQGGAEAFF.

CDR3 residues: CASSTQGRGTEAFF. The CDR3, as DNA: TGTGCCAGCAGTACCCAAGGACGGGGCACTGAAGCTTTCTTT. The chain has TRBV25-1 and TRBJ1-1; D call uncertain. Germline loops: CDR1 MGHDK, CDR2 SYGVNS. This CDR3 contains 14 residues. The V end lost 5 bases, the J end lost 4 bases, and 14 bases lay between the germline ends. Full variable domain (rest looked up from reference TRBV25-1 and TRBJ1-1): EADIYQTPRYLVIGTGKKITLECSQTMGHDKMYWYQQDPGMELHLIHYSYGVNSTEKGDLSSESTVSRIRTEHFPLTLESARPSHTSQYLCASSTQGRGTEAFFGQGTRLTVV.